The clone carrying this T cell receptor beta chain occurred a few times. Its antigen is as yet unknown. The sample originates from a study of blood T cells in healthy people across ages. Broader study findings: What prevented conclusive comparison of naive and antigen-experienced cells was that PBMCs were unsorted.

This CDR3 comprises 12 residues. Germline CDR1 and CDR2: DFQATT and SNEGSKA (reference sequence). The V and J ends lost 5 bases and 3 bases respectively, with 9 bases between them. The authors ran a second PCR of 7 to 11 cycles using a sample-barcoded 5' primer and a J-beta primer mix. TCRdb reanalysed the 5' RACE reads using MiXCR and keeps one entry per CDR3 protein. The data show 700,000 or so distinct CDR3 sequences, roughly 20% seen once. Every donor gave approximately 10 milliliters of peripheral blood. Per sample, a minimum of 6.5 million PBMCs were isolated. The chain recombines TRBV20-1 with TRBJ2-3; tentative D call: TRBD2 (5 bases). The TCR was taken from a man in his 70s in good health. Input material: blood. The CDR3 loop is CSAASITDTQYF. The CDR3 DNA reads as TGCAGTGCTGCTAGCATTACAGATACGCAGTATTTT.